A selection of T cell receptor beta chains follows, all from one sample in a study of blood T cell repertoires in COVID-19. Measured with immunoSEQ multiplex PCR; TCRdb has only the in-frame clones, and not every one. Among approximately 260,000 clones listed, roughly 80% were seen once. The sample consisted of peripheral blood. The receptors here all came from a woman of 80 years or more with active or convalescent COVID-19. Each CDR3 is given with its conserved first and last residue. The order of the fields is D gene, J gene, clone size, V gene, CDR3 DNA, CDR3 protein. The D gene is left open where the match is weak. Expanded clones are given a class, and other clones once, few, many or no size at all.

-	TRBJ1-5	-	TRBV30	TGTGCCTGGAGCCAGCAGGGTTCAGGGCAGCCCCAGCATTTT	CAWSQQGSGQPQHF
-	TRBJ2-7	-	TRBV21-1	TGTGCCAGCAGCAAAACTCGACTAGCGCCCTACGAGCAGTACTTC	CASSKTRLAPYEQYF
TRBD1	TRBJ1-5	-	TRBV5-1	TGCGCCAGCAGCGGGACAGGGGGGGAGCCCCAGCATTTT	CASSGTGGEPQHF
-	TRBJ2-7	-	TRBV18	TGTGCCAGCTCACCGTACAACAGGGATGAGCAGTACTTC	CASSPYNRDEQYF
-	TRBJ1-2	-	TRBV11-2	TGTGCCAGCAGCTTGGGCCCCCTTTATGGCTACACCTTC	CASSLGPLYGYTF
TRBD2	TRBJ2-5	once	TRBV5-1	TGCGCCAGCAGCTTGTCGATGACTAGCGGGACGCCTCGAGAGACCCAGTACTTC	CASSLSMTSGTPRETQYF
TRBD1	TRBJ1-2	-	TRBV28	TGTGCCAGCAGTCCACAGGGGGCGCGGGGCTACACCTTC	CASSPQGARGYTF
-	TRBJ1-2	-	TRBV14	TGTGCCAGCAGCCGACAGGATCGTGTTGGCTACACCTTC	CASSRQDRVGYTF
-	TRBJ2-2	-	TRBV7-8	TGTGCCAGCAGCTTAGTAGGGTACGATCGGGGGACCGGGGAGCTGTTTTTT	CASSLVGYDRGTGELFF
TRBD1	TRBJ1-1	-	TRBV5-6	TGTGCCAGCAGGAACCTAGGGGGCTGGACTGAAGCTTTCTTT	CASRNLGGWTEAFF
-	TRBJ2-7	-	TRBV4-1	TGCGCCAGCAGCCAAGCGGACACTGCCGTCTCCTACGAGCAGTACTTC	CASSQADTAVSYEQYF
TRBD1	TRBJ2-2	-	TRBV5-4	TGTGCCAGCAGCTTAGGACAGGCCCCCGGGGAGCTGTTTTTT	CASSLGQAPGELFF
TRBD2	TRBJ2-3	-	TRBV19	TGTGCCAGTAGTATTGTTGCGGGAGTTTCAGATACGCAGTATTTT	CASSIVAGVSDTQYF
TRBD1	TRBJ2-7	-	TRBV6-5	TGTGCCAGCAGTCGGGACAGTTGGCGCGAGCAGTACTTC	CASSRDSWREQYF
-	TRBJ1-5	-	TRBV7-8	TGTGCCAGCAGCTTTTCAGGGCTGCCCCAGCATTTT	CASSFSGLPQHF
-	TRBJ2-3	-	TRBV30	TGTGCCTGGAGTGTTCAGAGCACAGATACGCAGTATTTT	CAWSVQSTDTQYF
-	TRBJ2-7	-	TRBV4-1	TGCGCCAGCAGCCTCAACGATTTGCGAGAGCAGTACTTC	CASSLNDLREQYF
-	TRBJ2-3	-	TRBV6-5	TGTGCCAGCAGGACCGACAGGTACGGCAGGAATACGCAGTATTTT	CASRTDRYGRNTQYF
TRBD1	TRBJ1-3	few	TRBV18	TGTGCCAGCTCACCAACAGGGGCTGTAAACACCATATATTTT	CASSPTGAVNTIYF
TRBD1	TRBJ1-1	-	TRBV5-1	TGCGCCAGCAGCCCTGCCGGACAGGTGGGGAACACTGAAGCTTTCTTT	CASSPAGQVGNTEAFF
-	TRBJ2-1	-	TRBV7-2	TGTGCCAGCAGCCCTCAGATCGGGACTTCCTACAATGAGCAGTTCTTC	CASSPQIGTSYNEQFF
TRBD1	TRBJ1-5	-	TRBV6-5	TGTGCCAGCAGTCGGACAGGGGGCACTAATCAGCCCCAGCATTTT	CASSRTGGTNQPQHF
TRBD1	TRBJ2-5	-	TRBV18	TGTGCCAGCTCACCTAGACAGGGCCGAGAGACCCAGTACTTC	CASSPRQGRETQYF
-	TRBJ2-7	-	TRBV6-1	TGTGCCAGCATGCGGGGAAGCTCCTACGAGCAGTACTTC	CASMRGSSYEQYF
TRBD1	TRBJ2-5	-	TRBV7-8	TGTGCCAGCAGGTGGACAGGGTCATCGGAGACCCAGTACTTC	CASRWTGSSETQYF
TRBD1	TRBJ2-5	-	TRBV11-1	TGTGCCAGCAGCTTAGAGTCCAGGGGGCAAGAGACCCAGTACTTC	CASSLESRGQETQYF
-	TRBJ1-2	-	TRBV5-1	TGCGCCAGCAGCCTGAAGGGGGAAAACTATGGCTACACCTTC	CASSLKGENYGYTF
TRBD1	TRBJ1-2	-	TRBV28	TGTGCCAGCAGTTCGACAGGGGGCCTAGGTGGCTACACCTTC	CASSSTGGLGGYTF